This T cell receptor beta chain originates from a study of OX40 agonist ivuxolimab in advanced cancers. With respect to the entire study: The costimulatory receptor OX40 (CD134) was targeted by ivuxolimab, a fully human IgG2 agonistic monoclonal antibody. Peripheral TCRbeta sequencing was intended to test whether TCR sequence diversity was altered and clonal T-cell expansion was caused by ivuxolimab. The monotherapy dose-escalation portion (N = 52 patients) of the phase I ivuxolimab trial is reported in the paper. Partial responses occurred in three dose-escalation patients: two with cutaneous melanoma and one with hepatocellular carcinoma. Intravenous ivuxolimab was administered to patients every 2 weeks at six dose levels: 0.01, 0.1, 0.3, 1.5, 3 and 10 mg/kg. In the dose-escalation cohort, around four fifths of patients were male, and the mean age was around 65 years with a range of roughly 23 to 79. Of the roughly 52 dose-escalation patients, hepatocellular carcinoma was present in approximately 20, melanoma in approximately 15, renal cell carcinoma in 9 and head and neck cancer in 9. Patients were allowed to have had prior anti-PD-1, anti-PD-L1 or anti-CTLA-4 therapy, and 40% of the dose-escalation patients had previously received checkpoint inhibitors.

Patients with a history of autoimmune disease or receiving systemic immunosuppression were excluded from the trial. Peripheral blood for TCR sequencing was collected from all dose cohorts at baseline, on cycle 4 day 1, and on cycle 7 day 1. The samples were taken from a phase I, first-in-human, multicenter, open-label dose-escalation trial of ivuxolimab. Adults with locally advanced or metastatic head and neck squamous cell, hepatocellular, melanoma or renal cell carcinoma were enrolled in the trial. Before TCR sequencing, CD4+ and CD8+ T cells were separately sorted from peripheral blood. Genomic DNA was isolated from the sorted cells so that the TCRbeta CDR3 region could be sequenced. The immunoSEQ Assay was used for sequencing of TCRbeta CDR3 regions. TCRdb's version of the immuneACCESS table is confined to in-frame rearrangements and falls short of the full clone set. An unresolved V gene accounts for under half of the shortfall where checked; the remainder is of unknown origin. The sample records roughly 19,000 clones, approximately 90% of which are singletons. The ten largest clonotypes hold roughly 10% of the sample.

In regard to this clone: Its antigen has not been determined. The record has no base qualities; no much larger clone is one base away.

The CDR3, cysteine through phenylalanine, is 17 amino acids long. Left in the record is the CDR3 DNA by itself, 51 bases read in frame from the first base. V is pared back by 3 bases and J by 3 bases, with 18 bases lying between the germline termini. CDR1 and CDR2 are read off the germline V gene as KGHSH and LQKENI. Study-wide findings and limitations: At doses from 0.1 to 3.0 mg/kg, clonal expansion was seen in both CD4+ and CD8+ blood T cells between baseline and week 6. The antigen specificity of the peripheral T cells that underwent clonal expansion was not determined. Low levels of normalized T-cell clonal expansion were also seen in some nonresponding patients. On average, CD8+ T cells showed more expanded clones than CD4+ T cells after ivuxolimab. In partial responders in the 0.1-3.0 mg/kg groups, normalized peripheral clonal expansion was found to be among the lowest, especially among CD8+ T cells.

The source material was CD4+ or CD8+ T cells sorted from blood, sampled in a trial of the OX40 agonist ivuxolimab. The chain employs TRBV18 and TRBJ2-1; confidence is insufficient to name the D gene. The TCR was taken from an adult with an advanced solid tumor such as melanoma, head and neck, liver or kidney cancer. This receptor has the CDR3 CASSPVLPPVGYNEQFF. The sequenced DNA is TGTGCCAGCTCACCTGTTTTACCCCCTGTGGGCTACAATGAGCAGTTCTTC.